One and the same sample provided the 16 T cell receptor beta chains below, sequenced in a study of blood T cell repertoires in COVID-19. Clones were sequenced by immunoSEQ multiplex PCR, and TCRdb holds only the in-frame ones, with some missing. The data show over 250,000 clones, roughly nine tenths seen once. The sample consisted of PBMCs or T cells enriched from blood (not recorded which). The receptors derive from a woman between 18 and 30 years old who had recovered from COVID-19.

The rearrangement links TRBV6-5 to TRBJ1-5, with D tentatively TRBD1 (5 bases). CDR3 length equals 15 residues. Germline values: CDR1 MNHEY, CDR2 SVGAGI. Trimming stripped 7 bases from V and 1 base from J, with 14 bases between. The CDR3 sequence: CASTSTRASNQPQHF. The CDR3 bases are TGTGCCAGCACCTCGACCAGGGCCAGCAATCAGCCCCAGCATTTT.

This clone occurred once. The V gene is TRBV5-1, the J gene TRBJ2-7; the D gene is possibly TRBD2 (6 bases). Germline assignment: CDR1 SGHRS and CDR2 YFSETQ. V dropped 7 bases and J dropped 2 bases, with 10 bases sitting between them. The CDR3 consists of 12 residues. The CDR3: CASSGTPYEQYF. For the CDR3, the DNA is TGCGCCAGCTCAGGGACTCCCTACGAGCAGTACTTC.

This CDR3 is CATSDPGTGEDTQYF. The CDR3 DNA follows: TGTGCCACCAGTGATCCCGGGACAGGGGAAGATACGCAGTATTTT. This sequence joins TRBV24-1 and TRBJ2-3; 10 bases fit TRBD1. The trim removed 3 bases at V and 5 bases at J, leaving 4 bases unmatched. The V gene's germline CDR1 is KGHDR and CDR2 SFDVKD. The CDR3 totals 15 residues.

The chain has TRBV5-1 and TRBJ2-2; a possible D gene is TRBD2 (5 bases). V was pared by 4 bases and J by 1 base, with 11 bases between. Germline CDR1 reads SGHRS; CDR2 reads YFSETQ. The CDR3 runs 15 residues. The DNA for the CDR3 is TGCGCCAGCAGCCGGAGGTTTGAGAACACCGGGGAGCTGTTTTTT. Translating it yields CASSRRFENTGELFF.

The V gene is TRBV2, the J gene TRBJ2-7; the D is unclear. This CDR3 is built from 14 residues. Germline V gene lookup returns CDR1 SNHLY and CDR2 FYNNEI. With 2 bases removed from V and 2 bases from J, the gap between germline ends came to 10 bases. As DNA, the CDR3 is TGTGCCAGCAGTGAATTCCCCCCTCCCTACGAGCAGTACTTC. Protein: CASSEFPPPYEQYF.

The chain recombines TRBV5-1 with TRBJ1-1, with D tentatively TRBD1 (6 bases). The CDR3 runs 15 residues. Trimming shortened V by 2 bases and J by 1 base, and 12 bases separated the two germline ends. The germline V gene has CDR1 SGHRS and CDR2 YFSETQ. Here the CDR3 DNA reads TGCGCCAGCAGCTTACTCGCGACAGGGAACACTGAAGCTTTCTTT. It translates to CASSLLATGNTEAFF.

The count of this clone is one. The chain's CDR3 is CASKQNSPLHF. DNA for the CDR3: TGTGCCAGCAAACAGAATTCACCCCTCCACTTT. The genes are TRBV6-6 and TRBJ1-6, with D hard to call. Trimming stripped 7 bases from V and 7 bases from J, with 5 bases between. This CDR3 comprises 11 residues. The germline V gene encodes CDR1 MNHNY and CDR2 SVGAGI (reference sequence).

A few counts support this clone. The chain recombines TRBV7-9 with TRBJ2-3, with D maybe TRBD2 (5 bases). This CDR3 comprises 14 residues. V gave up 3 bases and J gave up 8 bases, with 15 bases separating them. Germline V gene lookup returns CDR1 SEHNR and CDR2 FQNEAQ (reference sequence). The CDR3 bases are TGTGCCAGCAGCTTGGTGACTCGGAGGAGTACGCAGTATTTT. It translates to CASSLVTRRSTQYF.

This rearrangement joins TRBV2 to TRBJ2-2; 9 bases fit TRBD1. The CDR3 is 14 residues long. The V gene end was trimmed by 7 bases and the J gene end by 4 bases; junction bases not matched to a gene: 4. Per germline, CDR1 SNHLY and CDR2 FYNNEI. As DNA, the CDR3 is TGTGCCAGCACCGACAGGGGGAGCACCGGGGAGCTGTTTTTT. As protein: CASTDRGSTGELFF.

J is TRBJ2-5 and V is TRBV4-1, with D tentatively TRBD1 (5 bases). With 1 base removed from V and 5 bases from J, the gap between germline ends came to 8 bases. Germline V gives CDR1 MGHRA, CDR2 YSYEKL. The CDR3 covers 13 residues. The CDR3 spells CASSQARVETQYF. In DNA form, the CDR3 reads TGCGCCAGCAGCCAAGCCAGGGTGGAGACCCAGTACTTC.

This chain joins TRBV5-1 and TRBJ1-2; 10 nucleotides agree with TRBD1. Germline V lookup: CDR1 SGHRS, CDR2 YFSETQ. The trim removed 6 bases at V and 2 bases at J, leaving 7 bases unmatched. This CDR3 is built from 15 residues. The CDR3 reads CASTETGGANYGYTF. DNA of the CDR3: TGCGCCAGCACCGAGACAGGGGGCGCGAACTATGGCTACACCTTC.

The CDR3 sequence is CASSLYLYNEQFF. The CDR3 DNA follows: TGTGCCAGCAGTCTCTACCTATACAATGAGCAGTTCTTC. This chain connects TRBV6-5 to TRBJ2-1; D remains ambiguous. The CDR3 has 13 amino acids. The germline V gene encodes CDR1 MNHEY and CDR2 SVGAGI. V lost 5 bases and J 4 bases, leaving 9 bases between the germline ends.

DNA of the CDR3: TGTGCCAGCAGCGTCAGGGAGGGTTTTAGTTCACCCCTCCACTTT. It translates to CASSVREGFSSPLHF. The chain links TRBV9 to TRBJ1-6; tentatively, D is TRBD1 (5 bases). The CDR3 is 15 residues long. Between the trimmed V and J ends, which lost 2 bases and 9 bases, there was a span of 15 bases. The V gene's germline CDR1 is SGDLS and CDR2 YYNGEE.

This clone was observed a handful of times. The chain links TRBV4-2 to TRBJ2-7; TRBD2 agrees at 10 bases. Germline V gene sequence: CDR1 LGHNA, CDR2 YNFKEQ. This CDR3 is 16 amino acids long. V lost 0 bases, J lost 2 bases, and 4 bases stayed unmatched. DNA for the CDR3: TGTGCCAGCAGCCAAGATTTAGCGGGGGGTACCTACGAGCAGTACTTC. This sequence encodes CASSQDLAGGTYEQYF.

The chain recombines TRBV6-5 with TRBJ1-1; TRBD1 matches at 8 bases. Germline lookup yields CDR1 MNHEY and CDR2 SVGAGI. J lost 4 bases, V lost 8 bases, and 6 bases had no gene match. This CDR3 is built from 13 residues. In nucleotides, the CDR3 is TGTGCCAGCCAGCACAGGGGGACCACTGAAGCTTTCTTT. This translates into CASQHRGTTEAFF.

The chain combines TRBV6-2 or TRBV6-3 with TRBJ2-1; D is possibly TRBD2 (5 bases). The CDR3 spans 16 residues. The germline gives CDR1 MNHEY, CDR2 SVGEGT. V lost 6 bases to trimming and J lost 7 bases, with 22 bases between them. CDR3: CASSDNLGERRNEQFF. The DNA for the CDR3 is TGTGCCAGCAGCGATAACCTGGGAGAGAGGAGGAATGAGCAGTTCTTC.